The clone carrying this T cell receptor beta chain was detected only once. This entry is derived from a study of blood T cell repertoires in COVID-19. On the study more broadly: Researchers got acute and convalescent COVID-19 samples from the United States, Italy and Spain. Sources were T cells, B-cell-depleted T cells, or PBMCs; the material itself was cDNA or gDNA.

In the source study's methods: Reference gene primers were amplified, and this amplification served to estimate nucleated cell counts. Assay: immunoSEQ multiplex PCR; the TCRdb copy retains only in-frame clones and omits some. V, J and clone size were drawn from that table, and D and trimming were deduced from the DNA. Among about 160,000 clones listed, over 80% were seen once. The source of this sequence is a woman aged 45-60 years with acute or convalescent COVID-19. The sample comprised peripheral blood.

CDR3 sequence reads: CASSPRAQGVSGNTIYF. CDR3 bases: TGTGCCAGCTCACCACGCGCCCAGGGGGTCTCTGGAAACACCATATATTTT. The chain recombines TRBV18 with TRBJ1-3; 7 bases agree with TRBD1. The length of the CDR3 is 17 residues. The V gene end was trimmed by 1 base and the J gene end by 0 bases; junction bases not matched to a gene: 6. Germline CDR1 and CDR2: KGHSH and LQKENI.